This TCR beta chain was sequenced for a study of blood T cells in healthy people across ages. Broader study findings: Diversity of TCR beta per million T cells declined in a roughly linear way with age.

Through a sample-barcoded 5' primer and a J-beta primer mix, a second PCR was run for about 6 to 11 cycles. Each of the samples gave a minimum of 3 million paired-end reads that contained CDR3. TCRdb reprocessed the 5' RACE reads via MiXCR and lists one record per CDR3 protein. The table includes about 670,000 distinct CDR3 sequences, 35% to 50% detected once. The CDR3 is made up of 17 amino acids. Germline lookup yields CDR1 DFQATT and CDR2 SNEGSKA (reference sequence). Concerning this clonotype itself: Its specificity is unknown.

The sequence was obtained from a man of 80 years or more in good health. What was sequenced was blood. This chain links TRBV20-1 with TRBJ2-5; 12 bases match TRBD2. The CDR3 DNA is TGCACCTGTCTTCGGGCTAGCGGGAGGGCCGTAAGAGAGACCCAGTACTTC. It specifies CTCLRASGRAVRETQYF.